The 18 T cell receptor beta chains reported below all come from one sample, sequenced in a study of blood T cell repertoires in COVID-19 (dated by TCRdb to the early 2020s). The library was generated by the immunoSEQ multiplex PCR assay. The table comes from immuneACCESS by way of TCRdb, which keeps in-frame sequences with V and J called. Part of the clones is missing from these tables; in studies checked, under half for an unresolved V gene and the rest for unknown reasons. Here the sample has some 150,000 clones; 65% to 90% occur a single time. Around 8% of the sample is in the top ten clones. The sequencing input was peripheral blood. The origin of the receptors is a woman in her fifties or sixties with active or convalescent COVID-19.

CDR3 loop: CASSYTTGGQYF. The CDR3 bases are TGTGCCAGCAGTTACACCACCGGCGGGCAGTACTTC. This chain connects TRBV6-2 or TRBV6-3 to TRBJ2-7, with D uncertain. Germline V gene data show CDR1 as MNHEY and CDR2 as SVGEGT. This CDR3 spans 12 amino acids. V lost 2 bases, J lost 9 bases, and 11 bases lay in between.

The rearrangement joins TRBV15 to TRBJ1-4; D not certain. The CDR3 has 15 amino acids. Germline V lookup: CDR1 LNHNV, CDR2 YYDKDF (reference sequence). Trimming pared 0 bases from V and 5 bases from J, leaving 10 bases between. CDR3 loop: CATSRDRRENEKLFF. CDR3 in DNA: TGTGCCACCAGCAGAGATCGTAGGGAGAATGAAAAACTGTTTTTT.

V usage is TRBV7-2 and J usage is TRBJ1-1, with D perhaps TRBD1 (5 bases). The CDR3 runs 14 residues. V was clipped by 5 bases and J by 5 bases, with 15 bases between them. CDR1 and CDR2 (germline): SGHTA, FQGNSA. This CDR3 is CASSPQWGVTEAFF. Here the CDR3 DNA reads TGTGCCAGCAGCCCTCAGTGGGGGGTAACTGAAGCTTTCTTT.

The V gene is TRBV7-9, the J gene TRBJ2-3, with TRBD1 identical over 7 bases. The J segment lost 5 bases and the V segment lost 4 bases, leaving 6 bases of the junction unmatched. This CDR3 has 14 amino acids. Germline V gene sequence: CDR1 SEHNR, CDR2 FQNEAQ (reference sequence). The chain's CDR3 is CASSSTGLGDTQYF. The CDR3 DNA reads TGTGCCAGCAGCTCGACAGGGTTGGGAGATACGCAGTATTTT.

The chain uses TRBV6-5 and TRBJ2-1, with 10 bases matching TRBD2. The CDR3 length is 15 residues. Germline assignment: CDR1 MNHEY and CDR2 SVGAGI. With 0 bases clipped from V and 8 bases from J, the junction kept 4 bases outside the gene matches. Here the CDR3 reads CASSYSSGRRDEQFF. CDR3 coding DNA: TGTGCCAGCAGTTACTCTAGCGGGAGGCGCGATGAGCAGTTCTTC.

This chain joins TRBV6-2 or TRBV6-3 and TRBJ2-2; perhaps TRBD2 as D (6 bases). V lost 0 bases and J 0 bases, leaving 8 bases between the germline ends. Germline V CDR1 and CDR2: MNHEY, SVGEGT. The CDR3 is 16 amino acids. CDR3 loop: CASSYSSGSNTGELFF. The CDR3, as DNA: TGTGCCAGCAGTTACTCAAGCGGGTCGAACACCGGGGAGCTGTTTTTT.

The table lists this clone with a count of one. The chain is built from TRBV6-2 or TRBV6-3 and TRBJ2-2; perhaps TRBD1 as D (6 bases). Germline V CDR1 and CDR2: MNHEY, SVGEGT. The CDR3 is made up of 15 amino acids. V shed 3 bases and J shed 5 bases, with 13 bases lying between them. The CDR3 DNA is TGTGCCAGCAGTTATTGGCCAGGGGATACCGGGGAGCTGTTTTTT. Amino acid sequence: CASSYWPGDTGELFF.

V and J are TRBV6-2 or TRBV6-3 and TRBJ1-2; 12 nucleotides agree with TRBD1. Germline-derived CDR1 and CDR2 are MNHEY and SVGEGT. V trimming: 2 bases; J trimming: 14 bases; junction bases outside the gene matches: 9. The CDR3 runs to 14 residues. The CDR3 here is CASSYTPGQGARTF. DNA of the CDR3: TGTGCCAGCAGTTACACTCCGGGACAGGGGGCGCGGACCTTC.

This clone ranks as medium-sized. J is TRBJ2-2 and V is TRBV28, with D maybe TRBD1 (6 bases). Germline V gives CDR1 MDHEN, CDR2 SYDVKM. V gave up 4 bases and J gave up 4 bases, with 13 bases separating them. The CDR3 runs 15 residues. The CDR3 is CASSSYRETTGELFF. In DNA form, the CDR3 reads TGTGCCAGCAGTTCATACAGGGAAACCACCGGGGAGCTGTTTTTT. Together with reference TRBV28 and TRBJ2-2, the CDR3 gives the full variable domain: DVKVTQSSRYLVKRTGEKVFLECVQDMDHENMFWYRQDPGLGLRLIYFSYDVKMKEKGDIPEGYSVSREKKERFSLILESASTNQTSMYLCASSSYRETTGELFFGEGSRLTVL.

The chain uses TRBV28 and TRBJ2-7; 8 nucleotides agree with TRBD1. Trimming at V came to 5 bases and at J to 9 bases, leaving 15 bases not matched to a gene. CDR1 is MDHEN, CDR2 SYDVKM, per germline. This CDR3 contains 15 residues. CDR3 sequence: CASSQVVGRGQGQYF. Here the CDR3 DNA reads TGTGCCAGCAGTCAGGTCGTGGGCAGGGGGCAGGGGCAGTACTTC. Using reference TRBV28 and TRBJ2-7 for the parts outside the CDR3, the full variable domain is DVKVTQSSRYLVKRTGEKVFLECVQDMDHENMFWYRQDPGLGLRLIYFSYDVKMKEKGDIPEGYSVSREKKERFSLILESASTNQTSMYLCASSQVVGRGQGQYFGPGTRLTVT.

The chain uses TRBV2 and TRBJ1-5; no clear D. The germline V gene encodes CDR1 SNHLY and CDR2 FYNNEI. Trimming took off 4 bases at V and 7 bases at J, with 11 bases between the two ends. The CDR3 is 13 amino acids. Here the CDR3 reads CASSGTGSQPQHF. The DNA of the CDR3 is TGTGCCAGCAGTGGGACGGGGTCCCAGCCCCAGCATTTT.

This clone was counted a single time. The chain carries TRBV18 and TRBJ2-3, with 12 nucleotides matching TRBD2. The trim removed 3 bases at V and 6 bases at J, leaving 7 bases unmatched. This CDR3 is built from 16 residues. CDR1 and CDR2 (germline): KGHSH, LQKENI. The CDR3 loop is CASSPRLAGDRDTQYF. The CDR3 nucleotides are TGTGCCAGCTCACCCCGACTAGCGGGAGACAGGGATACGCAGTATTTT.

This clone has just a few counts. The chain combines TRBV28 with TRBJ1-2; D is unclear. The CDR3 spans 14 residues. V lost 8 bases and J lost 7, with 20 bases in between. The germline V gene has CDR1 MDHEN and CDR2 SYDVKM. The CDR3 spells CASFFPKGGGGYTF. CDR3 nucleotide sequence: TGTGCCAGCTTCTTCCCCAAAGGAGGCGGTGGCTACACCTTC.

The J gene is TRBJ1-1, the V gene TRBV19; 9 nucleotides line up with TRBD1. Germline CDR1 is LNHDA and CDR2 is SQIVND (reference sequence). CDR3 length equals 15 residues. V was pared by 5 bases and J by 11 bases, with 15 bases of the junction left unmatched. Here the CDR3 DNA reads TGTGCCAGTAGTCCCGGGGACAGGGTTGTCGTCGGCGCTTTCTTT. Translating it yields CASSPGDRVVVGAFF.

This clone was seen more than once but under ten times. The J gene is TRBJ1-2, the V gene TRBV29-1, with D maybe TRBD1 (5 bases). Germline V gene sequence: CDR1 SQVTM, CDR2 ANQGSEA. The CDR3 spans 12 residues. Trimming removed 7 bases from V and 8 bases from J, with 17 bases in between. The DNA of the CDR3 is TGCAGCGCAACGCTGCAGGGCCGGGGCTACACCTTC. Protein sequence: CSATLQGRGYTF.

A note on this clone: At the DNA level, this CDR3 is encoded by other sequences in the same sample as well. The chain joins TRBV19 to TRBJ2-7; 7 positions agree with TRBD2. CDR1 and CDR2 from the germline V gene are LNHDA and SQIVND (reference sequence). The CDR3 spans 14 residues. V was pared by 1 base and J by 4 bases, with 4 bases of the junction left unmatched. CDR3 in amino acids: CASSIVGGSYEQYF. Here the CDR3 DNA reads TGTGCCAGTAGTATAGTAGGCGGGAGTTACGAGCAGTACTTC.

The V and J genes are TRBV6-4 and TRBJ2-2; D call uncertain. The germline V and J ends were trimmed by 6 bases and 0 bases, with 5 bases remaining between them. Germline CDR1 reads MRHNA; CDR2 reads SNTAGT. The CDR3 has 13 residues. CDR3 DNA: TGTGCCAGCAGACGGTCGAACACCGGGGAGCTGTTTTTT. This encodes CASRRSNTGELFF.

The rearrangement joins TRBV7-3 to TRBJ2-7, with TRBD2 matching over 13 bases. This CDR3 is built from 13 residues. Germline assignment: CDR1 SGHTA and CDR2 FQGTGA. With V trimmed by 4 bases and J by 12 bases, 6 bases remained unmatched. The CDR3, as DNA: TGTGCCAGCAGCTCGGGACTAGCGGGGCCCTCGTACTTC. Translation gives CASSSGLAGPSYF.